The source of this T cell receptor (beta chain) is a study of Tregs in tolerant kidney transplant recipients. V dropped 5 bases and J dropped 5 bases, with 7 bases sitting between them. Germline V gives CDR1 KGHSH, CDR2 LQKENI. This CDR3 contains 11 residues. Before regulatory T cell sorting, thawed PBMCs rested overnight at 37°C in 150 to 250 IU/ml IL-2. The table came from immunoSEQ multiplex PCR; TCRdb's copy has only in-frame clones and leaves some out. The sample holds over 50,000 clones, 75% to 90% seen once. This receptor was identified in a human donor who received a combined kidney and bone marrow transplant. Sequenced here: Tregs from blood, sampled before the transplant. The chain combines TRBV18 with TRBJ2-7, with D perhaps TRBD2 (5 bases). CDR3 coding DNA: TGTGCCAGCTCAACCGGGGACGAGCAGTACTTC. Amino acid sequence: CASSTGDEQYF.